The entry that follows covers one T cell receptor beta chain sequence. PCR used 60 Vbeta primers and 13 Jbeta primers. Profiling relied on immunoSEQ multiplex PCR, and the TCRdb table lists in-frame clones only, not all of them. There are about 160,000 clones in the sample; roughly four fifths occur only once, and 4.3% lies in the top ten. The data belong to a study of cytomegalovirus exposure and HLA in healthy donors. This TCR derives from a man aged 40-49 years in good health and CMV-seronegative. The material sequenced was PBMCs.

In nucleotides, the CDR3 is TGTGCCAGCGGGGAGGGACAAATTTACTCACCCCTCCACTTT. Translated, it gives CASGEGQIYSPLHF. This chain joins TRBV19 and TRBJ1-6, with D possibly TRBD1 on 6 matching bases. The length of the CDR3 is 14 residues. Trimming took 9 bases from V and 10 from J, leaving 19 bases between them. The germline V gene has CDR1 LNHDA and CDR2 SQIVND (reference sequence).